These 32 T cell receptor beta chains were all obtained from the same sample, sequenced in a study of human T cells and chemical hapten exposure. A single record per CDR3 protein comes from TCRdb applying MiXCR to the RACE reads. The sample holds about 380,000 distinct CDR3 sequences, about 4.4% seen once. Time point meaning: patch test 1, 2 weeks after DPC sensitization. Treatment indicated: therapeutic diphenylcyclopropenone sensitization with weekly scalp DPC. Sequencing used whole blood, obtained in connection with sensitization to the hapten diphenylcyclopropenone (DPC). Receptor source: a woman between 50 and 59 years old with alopecia areata. Some clones in this sample may be carry-over from other donors' samples.

This clonotype has at least ten counts. The rearrangement joins TRBV7-8 to TRBJ2-3; 9 nucleotides align to TRBD2. This CDR3 spans 16 amino acids. V was pared by 1 base and J by 5 bases, with 7 bases of the junction left unmatched. The V gene's germline CDR1 is SGHVS and CDR2 FQNEAQ. In DNA form, the CDR3 reads TGTGCCAGCAGCTTAGGGGGGACTAGCCTGAGAGATACGCAGTATTTT. It codes for CASSLGGTSLRDTQYF.

V gene TRBV29-1 combines with J gene TRBJ2-7; D may match TRBD1 or TRBD2 (7 bases each). This CDR3 contains 13 residues. The ends were cut back, 4 bases at V and 3 bases at J, with 13 bases in the middle. Looked up from germline, CDR1 is SQVTM and CDR2 is ANQGSEA. CDR3 sequence: CSVGGGTVYEQYF. The CDR3 nucleotides are TGCAGCGTTGGGGGAGGGACAGTCTACGAGCAGTACTTC.

In its sample, this clonotype was seen many times. The J gene is TRBJ2-5, the V gene TRBV5-1; D could derive from TRBD1 or TRBD2 (6 bases each). V dropped 5 bases and J dropped 5 bases, with 22 bases sitting between them. The CDR3 spans 16 residues. Germline V gives CDR1 SGHRS, CDR2 YFSETQ. The CDR3 bases are TGCGCCAGCAGGACGGGGGCATATGAGGTCCCCGAGACCCAGTACTTC. The encoded protein is CASRTGAYEVPETQYF.

The CDR3 nucleotides are TGTGCCAGCAGCCGCACAGGGCCCTCACCTAACTATGGCTACACCTTC. This encodes CASSRTGPSPNYGYTF. The chain is built from TRBV7-2 and TRBJ1-2; a possible D gene is TRBD1 (6 bases). This CDR3 is built from 16 residues. Per the germline V gene, CDR1 is SGHTA and CDR2 is FQGNSA. V shed 5 bases and J shed 0 bases, with 16 bases lying between them.

This clonotype came up many times. The chain is built from TRBV29-1 and TRBJ1-1, with 9 bases fitting TRBD1. V was pared by 6 bases and J by 5 bases, with 4 bases of the junction left unmatched. The CDR3 sequence is 12 residues long. Germline V gene lookup returns CDR1 SQVTM and CDR2 ANQGSEA. The chain's CDR3 is CSVDRGGTEAFF. The CDR3 DNA is TGCAGCGTGGACAGGGGAGGAACTGAAGCTTTCTTT.

This clonotype was seen a handful of times. This rearrangement joins TRBV7-2 to TRBJ1-4; D is ambiguous. The CDR3 is 15 amino acids. V was shortened by 5 bases and J by 11 bases, with 21 bases between the two germline ends. CDR1 SGHTA and CDR2 FQGNSA come from the germline V gene. The CDR3 region has the DNA TGTGCCAGCAGCGACCGGAGTCTCCTAGATCGGAAACTGTTTTTT. Its translation: CASSDRSLLDRKLFF.

This clonotype was detected many times. The DNA of the CDR3 is TGTGCCAGCAGACTTGACGGCTCTGGGGCCAACGTCCTGACTTTC. It specifies CASRLDGSGANVLTF. The rearrangement uses TRBV6-2 or TRBV6-3 and TRBJ2-6, with unresolved D. Germline-derived CDR1 and CDR2 are MNHEY and SVGEGT. The V and J ends lost 6 bases and 0 bases respectively, with 9 bases between them. This CDR3 contains 15 residues.

This chain joins TRBV7-9 and TRBJ2-3; TRBD1 might be the D (6 bases). Germline assignment: CDR1 SEHNR and CDR2 FQNEAQ (reference sequence). The CDR3 has 17 residues. Trimming removed 5 bases from V and 2 bases from J, with 20 bases in between. The CDR3 protein is CASSPRLRGTHTDTQYF. The CDR3 bases are TGTGCCAGCAGCCCGCGTCTTAGGGGGACCCACACAGATACGCAGTATTTT.

The sample holds many counts of this clonotype. The chain joins TRBV6-2 or TRBV6-3 to TRBJ2-2; D may be TRBD2 (6 bases). This CDR3 region has 14 residues. V was shortened by 6 bases and J by 7 bases, with 15 bases between the two germline ends. Germline CDR1 and CDR2: MNHEY and SVGEGT. This CDR3 is CASRGLGTGGELFF. The CDR3 nucleotides are TGTGCCAGCAGGGGACTTGGGACCGGCGGGGAGCTGTTTTTT.

Remarks on this clonotype: Since a much larger clone is just one base distant, this may be a read error. The rearrangement links TRBV18 to TRBJ1-1; 9 bases fit TRBD1. The CDR3 is 15 amino acids. The germline V gene has CDR1 KGHSH and CDR2 LQKENI. Trimming at V came to 3 bases and at J to 6 bases, leaving 8 bases not matched to a gene. As DNA, the CDR3 is TGTGCCAGCTCACCGAGGACAGGGGTGGGCGCTGAAGCTTTCTTT. Translating it yields CASSPRTGVGAEAFF.

The rearrangement links TRBV2 to TRBJ2-1, with 9 bases that match TRBD2. Trimming removed 4 bases from V and 7 bases from J; junction bases left unmatched: 5. The germline V gene encodes CDR1 SNHLY and CDR2 FYNNEI. The CDR3 loop spans 14 amino acids. The CDR3 sequence is CASSAREGLNEQFF. CDR3 in DNA: TGTGCCAGCAGTGCGCGGGAGGGCCTGAATGAGCAGTTCTTC.

This clonotype was recorded at least ten times. A read error may produce the germline difference seen at one junction end. This chain joins TRBV5-1 and TRBJ2-7; D gene uncertain. Per the germline V gene, CDR1 is SGHRS and CDR2 is YFSETQ. This CDR3 is 12 amino acids long. The CDR3 DNA is TGTGCCAGCAGCCTGGACGGCTACGAGCAGTACTTC. Translating it yields CASSLDGYEQYF.

This clonotype was counted a few times. The chain has TRBV6-5 and TRBJ1-4; D might be TRBD1 (6 bases). The V end was cut by 0 bases, the J end by 7 bases, with 12 bases between. Germline V gene sequence: CDR1 MNHEY, CDR2 SVGAGI. This CDR3 has 15 residues. Here the CDR3 DNA reads TGTGCCAGCAGTTACTCGTGGCAAGGGGGTGAAAAACTGTTTTTT. Its protein is CASSYSWQGGEKLFF.

The chain couples TRBV5-1 to TRBJ1-1, with a tentative D call TRBD1 (5 bases). This CDR3 spans 14 amino acids. CDR1 is SGHRS, CDR2 YFSETQ, per germline. V lost 3 bases and J lost 5, with 14 bases in between. The DNA of the CDR3 is TGCGCCAGCAGCTCCAAAGCAGGGTGGACTGAAGCTTTCTTT. This encodes CASSSKAGWTEAFF.

This clonotype was counted many times. The chain employs TRBV7-9 and TRBJ2-4; D gene uncertain. The germline gives CDR1 SEHNR, CDR2 FQNEAQ (reference sequence). CDR3 length: 14 residues. V lost 5 bases, J lost 1 base, and 9 bases lay in between. The CDR3, as DNA: TGTGCCAGCAGCCACGCGGCTGCCAAAAACATTCAGTACTTC. It encodes CASSHAAAKNIQYF.

This clonotype was seen many times. At one of its ends the junction is not consistent with the germline gene, which may arise from a read error. The V call is TRBV29-1, the J call TRBJ2-7; D unclear. Germline CDR1 reads SQVTM; CDR2 reads ANQGSEA. This CDR3 contains 11 residues. The CDR3 sequence is CSVQEVYEQYF. DNA for the CDR3: TGCAGCGTTCAAGAAGTCTACGAGCAGTACTTC.

As to this clonotype: A read error is possible here, since a much larger clone lies one base away. This chain connects TRBV11-2 to TRBJ1-5; 7 bases line up with TRBD1. The germline gives CDR1 SGHAT, CDR2 FQNNGV. The CDR3 is made up of 15 amino acids. Losses at the gene ends were 4 bases for V and 1 base for J; bases not matched to a gene: 4. The CDR3 nucleotides are TGTGCCAGCAGCTCGCAGGGGGTGAGCAATCAGCCCCAGCATTTT. Protein sequence: CASSSQGVSNQPQHF.

This clonotype has a count of ten or more. V usage is TRBV12-3 or TRBV12-4 and J usage is TRBJ2-4; 7 bases match TRBD2. V gave up 7 bases and J gave up 6 bases; unmatched junction bases: 12. This CDR3 region has 15 residues. The CDR3 spells CASNPGQGGRNIQYF. The CDR3, as DNA: TGTGCCAGCAACCCGGGGCAGGGAGGGAGAAACATTCAGTACTTC.

At least ten counts were recorded for this clonotype. The chain carries TRBV7-3 and TRBJ1-1; no firm D call. This CDR3 region has 16 residues. The germline gives CDR1 SGHTA, CDR2 FQGTGA. Deletions cut 5 bases from V and 5 bases from J, with 21 bases between. Written as DNA, the CDR3 is TGTGCCAGCAGCCCAGCGGCGGCCGGGATCGGGACTGAAGCTTTCTTT. Translation gives CASSPAAAGIGTEAFF.

This clonotype was observed at least ten times. The genes are TRBV7-9 and TRBJ1-1; D call uncertain. Trimming shortened V by 7 bases and J by 1 base, and 16 bases separated the two germline ends. CDR1 and CDR2 from the germline V gene are SEHNR and FQNEAQ (reference sequence). The CDR3 contains 15 residues. The CDR3 spells CASISGRERNTEAFF. In nucleotides, the CDR3 is TGTGCCAGCATCTCTGGTAGGGAGCGGAACACTGAAGCTTTCTTT.

This clonotype was observed a few times. The chain couples TRBV6-6 to TRBJ2-2, with TRBD1 matching 7 bases. The germline V gene has CDR1 MNHNY and CDR2 SVGAGI (reference sequence). The J segment lost 4 bases and the V segment lost 2 bases, leaving 10 bases of the junction unmatched. The CDR3 consists of 17 residues. The CDR3 sequence: CASSYPAETGSTGELFF. CDR3 nucleotide sequence: TGTGCCAGCAGTTACCCCGCAGAGACAGGGTCCACCGGGGAGCTGTTTTTT.

The V call is TRBV27, the J call TRBJ1-5; D not certain. The germline V and J ends were trimmed by 6 bases and 4 bases, with 25 bases remaining between them. Germline V gene sequence: CDR1 MNHEY, CDR2 SMNVEV (reference sequence). CDR3 length equals 18 residues. CDR3 protein: CASSEPCLVTANNQPQHF. The CDR3 DNA sequence: TGTGCCAGCAGCGAACCCTGTTTGGTAACAGCAAATAATCAGCCCCAGCATTTT.

This clonotype was seen many times. V and J are TRBV7-6 and TRBJ2-7; the D gene is possibly TRBD1 (6 bases). The CDR3 runs 15 residues. The V gene's germline CDR1 is SGHVS and CDR2 FNYEAQ. V shed 5 bases and J shed 0 bases, with 14 bases lying between them. The CDR3 loop is CASSPTGSSSYEQYF. CDR3 DNA: TGTGCCAGCAGCCCGACAGGATCCAGCTCCTACGAGCAGTACTTC.

The table lists this clonotype with many counts. The chain couples TRBV5-1 to TRBJ2-5; D ambiguous. The germline V gene encodes CDR1 SGHRS and CDR2 YFSETQ. The V end lost 2 bases, the J end lost 1 base, and 6 bases lay between the germline ends. CDR3 length: 13 residues. DNA for the CDR3: TGCGCCAGCAGCTTCTTGGCCCAAGAGACCCAGTACTTC. It encodes CASSFLAQETQYF.

This clonotype was observed many times. V usage is TRBV21-1 and J usage is TRBJ2-7; no check of the table's D call, TRBD1, against the DNA was made. TRBV21-1 represents a pseudogene. This CDR3 region has 15 residues. Here the CDR3 reads CASSKWGDRVYEQYF. CDR3 DNA: TGTGCCAGCTCTAAGTGGGGGGACCGCGTATACGAGCAGTACTTC.

This clonotype was recorded at least ten times. The chain is built from TRBV29-1 and TRBJ1-1; unclear D gene. Trimming cost V 0 bases and J 7 bases, with 9 bases left between them. Germline V gene lookup returns CDR1 SQVTM and CDR2 ANQGSEA. The CDR3 is 12 residues long. This CDR3 is CSVEDAHIEAFF. Written as DNA, the CDR3 is TGCAGCGTTGAAGATGCGCACATTGAAGCTTTCTTT.

At least ten counts were recorded for this clonotype. The chain carries TRBV3-1 and TRBJ2-1, with a possible D match to TRBD1 (6 bases). The CDR3 runs to 13 residues. Deletions cut 0 bases from V and 10 bases from J, with 10 bases between. Germline-derived CDR1 and CDR2 are LGHDT and YNNKEL (reference sequence). The DNA for the CDR3 is TGTGCCAGCAGCCAAGATGGGGGCTCGGAGCAGTTCTTC. Protein product: CASSQDGGSEQFF.

This clonotype was recorded many times. The CDR3 region is CASSLEQTQYF. The DNA of the CDR3 is TGTGCCAGCAGCTTGGAACAGACCCAGTACTTC. The chain links TRBV7-9 to TRBJ2-5; D gene uncertain. Trimming took 3 bases from V and 6 from J, leaving 5 bases between them. The CDR3 loop spans 11 amino acids. The germline CDR1 and CDR2 sequences are SEHNR and FQNEAQ (reference sequence).

This clonotype was seen many times. The chain links TRBV29-1 to TRBJ1-4, with D perhaps TRBD1 (5 bases). CDR3 length: 14 residues. Looked up from germline, CDR1 is SQVTM and CDR2 is ANQGSEA. V shed 5 bases and J shed 5 bases, with 15 bases lying between them. The CDR3 coding sequence is TGCAGCGTTCAGAGGGGCGGCTTAAATGAAAAACTGTTTTTT. Translation gives CSVQRGGLNEKLFF.

This clonotype was recorded many times. This chain connects TRBV12-3 or TRBV12-4 to TRBJ1-1, with D possibly TRBD1 on 5 matching bases. CDR3 length: 15 amino acids. Deletions cut 2 bases from V and 5 bases from J, with 15 bases between. The CDR3 region has the DNA TGTGCCAGCAGTTTAAGTAGAGGGACCGGAACTGAAGCTTTCTTT. This gives the protein CASSLSRGTGTEAFF.

The chain uses TRBV2 and TRBJ1-2; 11 bases line up with TRBD1. Germline V gene data show CDR1 as SNHLY and CDR2 as FYNNEI. Losses at the gene ends were 4 bases for V and 4 bases for J; bases not matched to a gene: 5. The CDR3 covers 15 residues. In DNA, the CDR3 is TGTGCCAGCAGTGTGGGACAGGGGGAACTCTATGGCTACACCTTC. Translated: CASSVGQGELYGYTF.

J is TRBJ1-2 and V is TRBV12-3 or TRBV12-4; unclear D gene. There are 13 residues in the CDR3. V lost 7 bases, J lost 7 bases, and 16 bases lay in between. CDR3 nucleotide sequence: TGTGCCAGCACTCAGAGGGCTTCAGGTGGCTACACCTTC. This translates into CASTQRASGGYTF.